The clone carrying this T cell receptor beta chain was detected ten times or more. This entry comes from a study of human T cells and chemical hapten exposure. CDR1 is SGHKS and CDR2 is YYEKEE in the germline V gene (reference sequence). V dropped 1 base and J dropped 0; count of bases not matched to a gene: 6. The CDR3 spans 17 residues. Time point reported: patch test 2, 6 weeks after DPC sensitization. The treatment was: therapeutic diphenylcyclopropenone sensitization with weekly scalp DPC. TCRdb reprocessed the RACE reads via MiXCR and lists one record per CDR3 protein. The sample includes 360,000 or so distinct CDR3 sequences, roughly 6% of them seen just once.

The TCR comes from a woman aged 18-29 years with alopecia areata. Some clones in this sample may be carry-over from other donors' samples. Sequenced material: whole blood, taken in connection with sensitization to the hapten diphenylcyclopropenone (DPC). This chain uses TRBV5-5 with TRBJ2-1, with 8 bases fitting TRBD2. Here the CDR3 DNA reads TGTGCCAGCAGCTTGTTGACTAGCGCATTCTCCTACAATGAGCAGTTCTTC. Amino acid sequence: CASSLLTSAFSYNEQFF.